These 27 T cell receptor beta chains were all obtained from the same sample, sequenced in a study of T cell repertoires in cytomegalovirus infection (dated by TCRdb to 2018 to 2020). Sequencing instrument: Illumina HiSeq 1500. The raw public reads went through TCRdb reprocessing: fastp at Q25, MiXCR clone calling, in-frame beta chains kept. Each record represents a unique CDR3 protein, reported with the most common genes and DNA among its rows. This sample lists 40,000 to 60,000 distinct CDR3 sequences; 21% were detected once. The ten largest clones capture around 90% of the sample. Their target antigens are unknown. This sample's treatment or condition label indicates: in vitro stimulation with specific CMV peptide epitopes to enrich CMV-specific T cells. Sequencing used CD8+ T cells from cultured PBMCs, obtained from culture after CMV antigen stimulation. The receptors originated from a human donor in good health (CMV status not recorded). Some clones in this sample may be carry-over from other donors' samples.

This clonotype was counted a few times. This chain joins TRBV7-6 and TRBJ1-3; 9 bases fit TRBD1. The CDR3 totals 15 residues. Trimming took 7 bases from V and 2 from J; bases not matched to a gene: 6. Germline V CDR1 and CDR2: SGHVS, FNYEAQ. The CDR3: CASIAGQGAGNTIYF. The CDR3 region has the DNA TGTGCCAGCATCGCGGGACAGGGCGCTGGAAACACCATATATTTT. The whole variable domain, remainder taken from reference TRBV7-6 and TRBJ1-3, is GAGVSQSPRYKVTKRGQDVALRCDPISGHVSLYWYRQALGQGPEFLTYFNYEAQQDKSGLPNDRFSAERPEGSISTLTIQRTEQRDSAMYRCASIAGQGAGNTIYFGEGSWLTVV.

This clonotype was counted only a few times. This sequence joins TRBV12-3 or TRBV12-4 and TRBJ1-1, with 8 bases that match TRBD1. The CDR3 has 14 residues. V trimming: 6 bases; J trimming: 4 bases; junction bases outside the gene matches: 7. The chain's CDR3 is CASRALDRVTEAFF. CDR3 DNA sequence: TGTGCCAGCAGGGCTTTGGACAGGGTCACTGAAGCTTTCTTT.

V usage is TRBV29-1 and J usage is TRBJ2-2, with D maybe TRBD2 (7 bases). V was clipped by 7 bases and J by 2 bases, with 17 bases between them. This CDR3 spans 15 amino acids. Germline V lookup: CDR1 SQVTM, CDR2 ANQGSEA. This CDR3 is CSDEGGTPNTGELFF. For the CDR3, the DNA is TGCAGCGACGAGGGGGGGACACCTAACACCGGGGAGCTGTTTTTT.

This clonotype was observed a few times. The chain employs TRBV7-2 and TRBJ2-1, with D uncertain. CDR1 SGHTA and CDR2 FQGNSA come from the germline V gene. There are 13 residues in the CDR3. V was trimmed by 2 bases and J by 4 bases, leaving 6 bases between them. This CDR3 reads CASSLQTYNEQFF. For the CDR3, the DNA is TGTGCCAGCAGCTTACAGACATACAATGAGCAGTTCTTC.

The rearrangement joins TRBV6-5 to TRBJ1-5; 7 nucleotides agree with TRBD1. The germline V gene has CDR1 MNHEY and CDR2 SVGAGI. Unmatched junction bases numbered 8, after V lost 6 bases and J lost 3 bases. This CDR3 has 15 amino acids. CDR3 region: CASRQTGAINQPQHF. In DNA, the CDR3 is TGTGCCAGCAGGCAAACAGGGGCCATCAATCAGCCCCAGCATTTT.

The V call is TRBV18, the J call TRBJ2-5; no reliable D call. V was shortened by 3 bases and J by 0 bases, with 14 bases between the two germline ends. Germline loops: CDR1 KGHSH, CDR2 LQKENI. The CDR3 length is 16 residues. The chain's CDR3 is CASSPVPPANQETQYF. CDR3 coding DNA: TGTGCCAGCTCACCTGTTCCCCCGGCAAACCAAGAGACCCAGTACTTC.

A few counts support this clonotype. The J gene is TRBJ1-2, the V gene TRBV11-2; 9 bases align to TRBD1. The CDR3 consists of 17 residues. Germline CDR1 and CDR2: SGHAT and FQNNGV. V shed 4 bases, J shed 2 bases, and the junction held 11 bases outside the gene matches. As DNA, the CDR3 is TGTGCCAGCAGCTCCGGGACAGGGTCAAGGATGAACTATGGCTACACCTTC. Amino acid sequence: CASSSGTGSRMNYGYTF.

In this sample, this clonotype turned up many times. The V and J genes are TRBV4-3 and TRBJ2-1; D is uncertain. Germline values: CDR1 LGHNA, CDR2 YSLEER. Trimming took 0 bases from V and 4 from J, leaving 10 bases between them. The CDR3 covers 15 residues. This CDR3 reads CASSQDGNRYNEQFF. Written as DNA, the CDR3 is TGCGCCAGCAGCCAAGATGGCAATAGGTACAATGAGCAGTTCTTC.

The chain recombines TRBV13 with TRBJ2-6, with 7 bases lining up with TRBD1. Trimming took 1 base from V and 1 from J; bases not matched to a gene: 7. The CDR3 contains 18 residues. Germline loops: CDR1 PRHDT, CDR2 FYEKMQ (reference sequence). DNA for the CDR3: TGTGCCAGCAGCTTAGAGGTAGGGGGCTCGTCTGGGGCCAACGTCCTGACTTTC. It specifies CASSLEVGGSSGANVLTF.

The chain joins TRBV7-8 to TRBJ1-2; a possible D gene is TRBD1 (6 bases). This CDR3 has 13 amino acids. Trimming cost V 3 bases and J 4 bases, with 9 bases left between them. Germline values: CDR1 SGHVS, CDR2 FQNEAQ. The CDR3: CASSLGQPYGYTF. The CDR3 DNA reads TGTGCCAGCAGCTTGGGACAACCCTATGGCTACACCTTC.

The rearrangement joins TRBV25-1 to TRBJ2-1, with 8 nucleotides matching TRBD2. V trimming: 3 bases; J trimming: 3 bases; junction bases outside the gene matches: 4. CDR3 length: 15 residues. Germline V gives CDR1 MGHDK, CDR2 SYGVNS. The CDR3 region is CASSDILAGYNEQFF. The CDR3 DNA follows: TGTGCCAGCAGTGATATTCTAGCGGGCTACAATGAGCAGTTCTTC.

This clonotype was seen a handful of times. J is TRBJ1-1 and V is TRBV29-1, with unresolved D. Trimming stripped 5 bases from V and 0 bases from J, with 10 bases between. Germline values: CDR1 SQVTM, CDR2 ANQGSEA. The CDR3 runs 13 residues. The CDR3 DNA sequence: TGCAGCGTTCAAGCGGCTTTGAACACTGAAGCTTTCTTT. Residues: CSVQAALNTEAFF.

This clonotype was picked up a small number of times. This chain connects TRBV12-3 or TRBV12-4 to TRBJ2-1; the match to TRBD2 covers 16 bases. V was clipped by 5 bases and J by 12 bases; unmatched bases: 22. The CDR3 loop spans 20 amino acids. This CDR3 is CASSKVRTALGLAGGQGQFF. CDR3 nucleotides: TGTGCCAGCAGTAAAGTTAGGACAGCGTTGGGACTAGCGGGAGGGCAGGGGCAGTTCTTC.

This clonotype turned up a few times. The V and J genes are TRBV7-2 and TRBJ1-1; 10 bases agree with TRBD1. The CDR3 covers 19 residues. Germline CDR1 reads SGHTA; CDR2 reads FQGNSA. J lost 0 bases, V lost 1 base, and 11 bases had no gene match. The CDR3: CASSLGVDRGRGMNTEAFF. DNA for the CDR3: TGTGCCAGCAGCTTAGGGGTCGACAGGGGGCGCGGAATGAACACTGAAGCTTTCTTT.

V gene TRBV4-2 combines with J gene TRBJ2-4; D possibly matches TRBD1 or TRBD2 (5 bases each). Germline lookup yields CDR1 LGHNA and CDR2 YNFKEQ. CDR3 length: 15 residues. V shed 1 base and J shed 8 bases, with 15 bases lying between them. The CDR3: CASSQGTGDGDIQYF. The DNA of the CDR3 is TGTGCCAGCAGCCAAGGTACCGGGGACGGGGACATTCAGTACTTC.

This clonotype has at least ten counts. The CDR3 protein is CASSYDGYSNQPQHF. In DNA, the CDR3 is TGTGCCAGCAGTTATGACGGATATAGCAATCAGCCCCAGCATTTT. This chain uses TRBV7-2 with TRBJ1-5; D ambiguous. The CDR3 covers 15 residues. Germline loops: CDR1 SGHTA, CDR2 FQGNSA. Trimming pared 6 bases from V and 0 bases from J, leaving 12 bases between. The whole variable domain, remainder taken from reference TRBV7-2 and TRBJ1-5, is GAGVSQSPSNKVTEKGKDVELRCDPISGHTALYWYRQSLGQGLEFLIYFQGNSAPDKSGLPSDRFSAERTGGSVSTLTIQRTQQEDSAVYLCASSYDGYSNQPQHFGDGTRLSIL.

This clonotype was seen a few times. The V and J genes are TRBV2 and TRBJ2-3; maybe TRBD1 (6 bases). The germline V gene has CDR1 SNHLY and CDR2 FYNNEI. This CDR3 has 15 amino acids. V lost 6 bases to trimming and J lost 0 bases, with 13 bases between them. The CDR3 DNA reads as TGTGCCAGCAGAGACCTACAGGGAAGCACAGATACGCAGTATTTT. Translated, it gives CASRDLQGSTDTQYF. Using reference TRBV2 and TRBJ2-3 for the parts outside the CDR3, the full variable domain is EPEVTQTPSHQVTQMGQEVILRCVPISNHLYFYWYRQILGQKVEFLVSFYNNEISEKSEIFDDQFSVERPDGSNFTLKIRSTKLEDSAMYFCASRDLQGSTDTQYFGPGTRLTVL.

The chain combines TRBV18 with TRBJ1-5; a weak D match, TRBD1 (5 bases). Trimming left V 3 bases short and J 7 bases short, with 7 bases between. Germline CDR1 reads KGHSH; CDR2 reads LQKENI. The CDR3 extends over 12 amino acids. CDR3 sequence: CASSPGEQPQHF. CDR3 nucleotide sequence: TGTGCCAGCTCACCGGGGGAACAGCCCCAGCATTTT.

This clonotype was detected a few times. V is TRBV7-9 and J is TRBJ1-1; weak D call: TRBD1 (6 bases). Germline CDR1 and CDR2: SEHNR and FQNEAQ (reference sequence). The CDR3 is made up of 13 amino acids. V was pared by 3 bases and J by 8 bases, with 13 bases between. In DNA form, the CDR3 reads TGTGCCAGCAGCTTGGGGGCCGCCGCGGAAGCTTTCTTT. Protein product: CASSLGAAAEAFF.

In its sample, this clonotype was seen many times. The chain combines TRBV7-3 with TRBJ1-2; tentative D call: TRBD1 (6 bases). V was shortened by 1 base and J by 1 base, with 16 bases between the two germline ends. CDR1 and CDR2 (germline): SGHTA, FQGTGA. CDR3 size: 17 residues. DNA for the CDR3: TGTGCCAGCAGCTTAAGCAGGGGAGGCGCGCTTAACTATGGCTACACCTTC. Translating it yields CASSLSRGGALNYGYTF.

This chain uses TRBV19 with TRBJ1-1, with D uncertain. Trimming pared 5 bases from V and 5 bases from J, leaving 12 bases between. The CDR3 covers 13 residues. Per the germline V gene, CDR1 is LNHDA and CDR2 is SQIVND (reference sequence). The CDR3: CASSLTEGTEAFF. As DNA, the CDR3 is TGTGCCAGTAGTCTAACTGAGGGTACTGAAGCTTTCTTT.

The table lists this clonotype with many counts. In DNA, the CDR3 is TGTGCCAGCAGTTACTCTAGCGTGGAGGACATTCAGTACTTC. It translates to CASSYSSVEDIQYF. The V gene is TRBV6-2 or TRBV6-3, the J gene TRBJ2-4; TRBD2 might be the D (5 bases). Per germline, CDR1 MNHEY and CDR2 SVGEGT. Trimming stripped 0 bases from V and 8 bases from J, with 11 bases between. The CDR3 is made up of 14 amino acids.

This clonotype was found a few times. The chain joins TRBV27 to TRBJ1-2, with D possibly TRBD1 on 6 matching bases. Trimming removed 6 bases from V and 1 base from J, with 9 bases in between. Germline values: CDR1 MNHEY, CDR2 SMNVEV (reference sequence). The CDR3 runs to 13 residues. CDR3 coding DNA: TGTGCCAGCAGAGGGGGTAGTAACTATGGCTACACCTTC. It encodes CASRGGSNYGYTF.

The table lists this clonotype with a few counts. The chain has TRBV14 and TRBJ1-1; D is unclear. The length of the CDR3 is 16 residues. The germline V gene has CDR1 SGHDN and CDR2 FVKESK. Trimming took off 2 bases at V and 4 bases at J, with 17 bases between the two ends. The CDR3 sequence: CASSQYVSGPLTEAFF. The CDR3 nucleotides read TGTGCCAGCAGCCAATATGTATCCGGGCCGCTCACTGAAGCTTTCTTT.

In this sample, this clonotype turned up a few times. The gene calls are TRBV7-9 and TRBJ2-1; possible D gene TRBD1, 6 bases. The CDR3 sequence is 15 residues long. The V end lost 5 bases, the J end lost 1 base, and 12 bases lay between the germline ends. Germline assignment: CDR1 SEHNR and CDR2 FQNEAQ (reference sequence). CDR3 DNA: TGTGCCAGCAGCGGTCCAGGGGAGTCCTACAATGAGCAGTTCTTC. Translating gives CASSGPGESYNEQFF.

The chain is built from TRBV27 and TRBJ2-1, with D maybe TRBD1 (5 bases). Trimming took 4 bases from V and 2 from J, leaving 9 bases between them. Germline loops: CDR1 MNHEY, CDR2 SMNVEV (reference sequence). This CDR3 contains 14 residues. This CDR3 is CASSYDSPYNEQFF. Written as DNA, the CDR3 is TGTGCCAGCAGTTATGACAGTCCCTACAATGAGCAGTTCTTC.

The chain employs TRBV6-1 and TRBJ2-7; a possible D gene is TRBD1 (8 bases). CDR3 length: 16 amino acids. The ends were cut back, 6 bases at V and 4 bases at J, with 22 bases in the middle. Germline CDR1 is MNHNS and CDR2 is SASEGT. This CDR3 reads CASSQPRTGTKYEQYF. The CDR3 DNA reads as TGTGCCAGCAGCCAGCCCAGGACAGGGACTAAATACGAGCAGTACTTC.